This TCR beta chain was profiled in a study of OX40 agonist ivuxolimab in advanced cancers. About the study: Patients received the agonistic anti-OX40 (CD134) antibody ivuxolimab.

V shed 3 bases and J shed 4 bases, with 19 bases lying between them. Germline values: CDR1 LNHDA, CDR2 SQIVND (reference sequence). The CDR3 extends over 17 amino acids. This clone showed up just once. Its antigen is undetermined. General study findings and limits: CD8+ T cells were the subset that, on average, had more expanded clones than CD4+.

The protocol was immunoSEQ multiplex PCR, while the TCRdb copy is restricted to in-frame clones and leaves out a portion. The top ten clones hold about 2.3% of a sample with 45,000 to 65,000 clones, more than 70% of them seen once. This specimen was CD4+ or CD8+ T cells sorted from blood, taken in a trial of the OX40 agonist ivuxolimab. The receptor comes from an adult with an advanced solid tumor such as melanoma, head and neck, liver or kidney cancer. V is TRBV19 and J is TRBJ1-5; D perhaps matches TRBD1 (6 bases). The CDR3 DNA sequence: TGTGCCAGTAGTATGTCGGATGGGGGGCGCAGGAATCAGCCCCAGCATTTT. It codes for CASSMSDGGRRNQPQHF.